The rows below give T cell receptor beta chains drawn from one sample of a study of CD8+ T cells in alopecia areata. The repertoire was sequenced with immunoSEQ multiplex PCR; TCRdb's copy has only in-frame clones and lacks some. Of 150,000 or so clones in the sample, around 47% were seen once. The material sequenced was CD4+ T cells sorted from blood. Receptors originate from a human donor with alopecia areata. Each CDR3 is given without its conserved first and last residue.

J | V | CDR3
TRBJ1-1 | TRBV29-1 | SVAGGPEAF
TRBJ2-5 | TRBV4-1 | ASSRFYWSGETQY
TRBJ2-7 | TRBV5-1 | ASSSGQGAYYEQY
TRBJ2-3 | TRBV27 | ASSFTHTDTQY
TRBJ2-1 | TRBV29-1 | SVLRSPSYNEQF
TRBJ2-5 | TRBV5-1 | ASSLAGTRTETQY
TRBJ2-7 | TRBV2 | ASSERTTYEQY
TRBJ1-2 | TRBV29-1 | SGGQVEYGYT
TRBJ1-1 | TRBV20-1 | SAVRDGEAF
TRBJ2-3 | TRBV2 | ASSTSQGTDTQY
TRBJ2-3 | TRBV6-5 | ASRHGQGQGDTQY
TRBJ2-5 | TRBV5-4 | ASSPYRTGKGQETQY
TRBJ2-5 | TRBV7-2 | ASSWKEGGIQETQY
TRBJ2-5 | TRBV28 | ASTRGETQY
TRBJ2-3 | TRBV5-1 | ASSLPDTQY
TRBJ2-5 | TRBV5-4 | ASCIKGGQETQY
TRBJ1-5 | TRBV30 | AWELGFNQPQH
TRBJ2-3 | TRBV19 | ASTVGQSTDTQY
TRBJ2-5 | TRBV29-1 | SVEDPAQETQY
TRBJ2-7 | TRBV2 | ASSGQDPYEQY
TRBJ2-5 | TRBV27 | ASKTTGVETQY
TRBJ2-7 | TRBV27 | ASSLYTGTVSYEQY
TRBJ2-3 | TRBV7-3 | ASSLTPAGSTDTQY
TRBJ2-7 | TRBV6-6 | ASSYRFSGRAWEQY
TRBJ2-3 | TRBV28 | ASSSIAGTFLNTQY
TRBJ1-5 | TRBV6-6 | ASSYLAGVNQPQH
TRBJ1-3 | TRBV4-1 | ASSPSGRGSNTIY
TRBJ2-7 | TRBV5-1 | ASSLGQGPYEQY
TRBJ1-3 | TRBV4-1 | ASGNRDSSGNTIY
TRBJ2-1 | TRBV28 | ASRGQGDNEQF
TRBJ2-3 | TRBV28 | ASRLLGADTQY